The 14 T cell receptor beta chains listed next were all sequenced from one sample in a study of T cell changes during pregnancy in multiple sclerosis. TCRdb keeps only in-frame clones here, not all; method: immunoSEQ multiplex PCR. This sample has around 52,000 clones; around nine tenths occur once, and the top ten carry roughly 5.3%. The sequenced material came from peripheral blood from another person, used as feeder cells. The receptors were sampled from a human donor whose cells served as feeder cells for cultures in a pregnancy study.

The chain employs TRBV30 and TRBJ1-2; 9 bases map to TRBD1. V was pared by 4 bases and J by 3 bases, with 6 bases of the junction left unmatched. Germline CDR1 reads GTSNPN; CDR2 reads SVGIG (reference sequence). This CDR3 region has 14 residues. The CDR3: CAWTPDRGDYGYTF. The CDR3 DNA follows: TGTGCCTGGACTCCGGACAGGGGCGACTATGGCTACACCTTC.

This rearrangement joins TRBV11-2 to TRBJ2-1, with no clear D. CDR1 and CDR2 (germline): SGHAT, FQNNGV. Between the trimmed V and J ends, which lost 1 base and 7 bases, there was a span of 11 bases. The CDR3 has 14 residues. The CDR3 reads CASSLGSNGNEQFF. CDR3 coding DNA: TGTGCCAGCAGCTTAGGCTCAAATGGGAATGAGCAGTTCTTC. The whole variable domain, filled in from reference TRBV11-2 and TRBJ2-1, reads EAGVAQSPRYKIIEKRQSVAFWCNPISGHATLYWYQQILGQGPKLLIQFQNNGVVDDSQLPKDRFSAERLKGVDSTLKIQPAKLEDSAVYLCASSLGSNGNEQFFGPGTRLTVL.

This clone was recorded a few times. The chain couples TRBV4-2 to TRBJ2-1; D gene uncertain. This CDR3 spans 13 amino acids. V dropped 1 base and J dropped 10 bases, with 11 bases sitting between them. Germline V gene lookup returns CDR1 LGHNA and CDR2 YNFKEQ. The CDR3 DNA reads TGTGCCAGCAGCCAAGGTGATAGGGCAGAGCAGTTCTTC. Its protein product is CASSQGDRAEQFF.

V is TRBV21-1 and J is TRBJ2-2; the table's D call TRBD2 went unverified against the DNA. TRBV21-1 is labeled a pseudogene. The CDR3 loop spans 17 amino acids. The CDR3 loop reads CASSSLAGGPWTGELFF. CDR3 bases: TGTGCCAGCAGCTCACTAGCGGGAGGGCCGTGGACCGGGGAGCTGTTTTTT.

The chain is built from TRBV19 and TRBJ1-2; D might be TRBD1 (5 bases). V shed 0 bases and J shed 8 bases, with 10 bases lying between them. Germline CDR1 and CDR2: LNHDA and SQIVND (reference sequence). The CDR3 is 13 amino acids. CDR3 loop: CASSIDRAKGYTF. The CDR3 DNA sequence: TGTGCCAGTAGTATAGACAGGGCTAAGGGCTACACCTTC.

This clone was seen only once. The chain links TRBV29-1 to TRBJ2-7; 9 bases are a match to TRBD2. The germline gives CDR1 SQVTM, CDR2 ANQGSEA. V lost 7 bases and J lost 5; bases outside the gene matches: 9. The CDR3 has 13 residues. The CDR3, as DNA: TGCAGCGCTCTTCGCGGGAGGGCCAACGAGCAGTACTTC. Translating gives CSALRGRANEQYF.

The chain recombines TRBV30 with TRBJ1-1; D is unresolved. Germline-derived CDR1 and CDR2 are GTSNPN and SVGIG (reference sequence). The CDR3 contains 13 residues. The CDR3 is CVLGNQVNTEAFF. The CDR3 DNA is TGTGTCCTGGGGAACCAAGTGAACACTGAAGCTTTCTTT.

The chain links TRBV28 to TRBJ1-5, with TRBD1 matching 9 bases. This CDR3 is 19 amino acids long. The junction had 16 bases not matched to a gene; V was cut back by 3 bases and J by 4 bases. Germline lookup yields CDR1 MDHEN and CDR2 SYDVKM. This CDR3 is CASSFLASTGTGNNQPQHF. The CDR3 DNA follows: TGTGCCAGCAGTTTTCTTGCCTCAACTGGGACAGGGAATAATCAGCCCCAGCATTTT.

The chain joins TRBV4-3 to TRBJ1-1; 7 nucleotides agree with TRBD1. The CDR3 consists of 14 residues. Losses at the gene ends were 4 bases for V and 0 bases for J; bases not matched to a gene: 2. The germline V gene encodes CDR1 LGHNA and CDR2 YSLEER. CDR3: CASSLGQMNTEAFF. In DNA form, the CDR3 reads TGCGCCAGCAGCCTGGGACAGATGAACACTGAAGCTTTCTTT.

The V call is TRBV18, the J call TRBJ2-5; 9 bases align to TRBD2. This CDR3 comprises 15 residues. V lost 1 base and J lost 1; bases outside the gene matches: 1. Germline V CDR1 and CDR2: KGHSH, LQKENI. CDR3 nucleotide sequence: TGTGCCAGCTCACCACTAGCGGGAGTCCAAGAGACCCAGTACTTC. This encodes CASSPLAGVQETQYF.

The CDR3: CASSLGGQAGANTGELFF. In DNA form, the CDR3 reads TGTGCCAGCAGCTTGGGAGGCCAGGCGGGGGCGAACACCGGGGAGCTGTTTTTT. The V call is TRBV5-4, the J call TRBJ2-2; 7 bases map to TRBD2. Per germline, CDR1 SGHNT and CDR2 YYREEE (reference sequence). Losses at the gene ends were 0 bases for V and 0 bases for J; bases not matched to a gene: 8. This CDR3 spans 18 amino acids. The full variable domain, completed using reference TRBV5-4 and TRBJ2-2, is ETGVTQSPTHLIKTRGQQVTLRCSSQSGHNTVSWYQQALGQGPQFIFQYYREEENGRGNFPPRFSGLQFPNYSSELNVNALELDDSALYLCASSLGGQAGANTGELFFGEGSRLTVL.

J is TRBJ2-3 and V is TRBV14; D perhaps matches TRBD1 (6 bases). CDR1 is SGHDN and CDR2 is FVKESK in the germline V gene. V lost 4 bases to trimming and J lost 2 bases, with 16 bases between them. CDR3 length equals 16 residues. The CDR3: CASSPFGAGDTDTQYF. The CDR3 bases are TGTGCCAGCAGCCCCTTTGGGGCAGGGGACACAGATACGCAGTATTTT.

The chain has TRBV9 and TRBJ1-2, with unresolved D. This CDR3 has 10 amino acids. CDR1 and CDR2 from the germline V gene are SGDLS and YYNGEE. The germline V and J ends were trimmed by 3 bases and 6 bases, with 3 bases remaining between them. This CDR3 is CASSGNGYTF. CDR3 nucleotide sequence: TGTGCCAGCAGCGGGAATGGCTACACCTTC.

This clone has just one count. The rearrangement uses TRBV5-1 and TRBJ1-2; 10 bases align to TRBD1. V lost 3 bases, J lost 2 bases, and 13 bases stayed unmatched. The CDR3 length is 18 residues. The germline gives CDR1 SGHRS, CDR2 YFSETQ. In DNA, the CDR3 is TGCGCCAGCAGCTCGGCCCGGGGACAGGGGAGGACCAACTATGGCTACACCTTC. This codes for CASSSARGQGRTNYGYTF. Together with reference TRBV5-1 and TRBJ1-2, the CDR3 gives the full variable domain: KAGVTQTPRYLIKTRGQQVTLSCSPISGHRSVSWYQQTPGQGLQFLFEYFSETQRNKGNFPGRFSGRQFSNSRSEMNVSTLELGDSALYLCASSSARGQGRTNYGYTFGSGTRLTVV.